These T cell receptor beta chains were read from a single sample in a study of neurological immune-mediated disorders. Using its own MiXCR run on the 5' RACE reads, TCRdb lists one record per CDR3 protein. The repertoire holds 65,000 to 85,000 distinct CDR3 sequences, with 5% to 6.5% as singletons. Material: PBMCs. These receptors came from a woman in her sixties or seventies with multiple sclerosis. CDR3s include the opening cysteine and the closing phenylalanine or tryptophan. A D gene is named only where the DNA matches it firmly.

TRBJ2-3	TRBV25-1	NA	CASSEQGLSTDTQYF
TRBJ2-2	TRBV12-3/TRBV12-4	TRBD1	CASRKNRGRAGELFF
TRBJ2-1	TRBV5-1	TRBD1	CASSEPGTASGEQFF
TRBJ2-2	TRBV7-2	NA	CASRPQGGTGELFF
TRBJ2-4	TRBV5-1	NA	CASSLDGGGGVEYF
TRBJ2-5	TRBV14	TRBD1	CASSRTGTGEEDQETQYF
TRBJ2-1	TRBV7-2	NA	CASSSTRSKMAYNEQFF
TRBJ2-2	TRBV20-1	NA	CSASRLGTNTGELFF
TRBJ2-3	TRBV3-1	NA	CASSQDGGNTQYF
TRBJ2-7	TRBV4-1	NA	CASSQDPQGRVREQYF
TRBJ2-3	TRBV29-1	TRBD1	CSVVGQETDTQYF
TRBJ2-6	TRBV12-3/TRBV12-4	NA	CASSLVGAGANVLTF
TRBJ1-6	TRBV7-6	TRBD1	CASSLDRDDSPLHF
TRBJ2-2	TRBV6-1	NA	CASGQTDGELFF
TRBJ2-2	TRBV20-1	NA	CSATGTRTGELFF
TRBJ1-3	TRBV29-1	NA	CSVETAEAGNTIYF
TRBJ1-5	TRBV6-5	TRBD1	CASSYSAGGGNQPQHF
TRBJ2-3	TRBV10-2	NA	CASRGAGDTQYF
TRBJ1-1	TRBV5-1	TRBD1	CASSNRGGTNTEAFF
TRBJ1-5	TRBV12-3/TRBV12-4	NA	CASSLGEGVGPQHF
TRBJ1-2	TRBV20-1	NA	CSARDPRSGYPSNYGYTF
TRBJ1-1	TRBV7-9	NA	CASSLADTPANEAFF
TRBJ2-3	TRBV7-9	NA	CASSSSPDRRTDTQYF
TRBJ1-1	TRBV19	NA	CASTLRGDPEAFF
TRBJ1-2	TRBV5-1	NA	CASRRDTVDGYTF
TRBJ1-3	TRBV5-1	TRBD1	CASSLSPRDRGTGNTIYF
TRBJ2-2	TRBV20-1	NA	CSASLGRSTGELFF